This T cell receptor beta chain was captured in a study of control samples from healthy donors and cancer patients. Libraries were prepared by immunoSEQ multiplex PCR; TCRdb keeps only in-frame clonotypes and omits some of them. This table holds more than 70,000 clones, nearly 90% found once. V was shortened by 10 bases and J by 2 bases, with 18 bases between the two germline ends. This CDR3 comprises 16 residues. CDR1 is MNHEY and CDR2 is SMNVEV in the germline V gene (reference sequence). This TCR derives from a man in his sixties with lung cancer. Sequenced material: PBMCs. The chain links TRBV27 to TRBJ2-6; possible D gene TRBD1, 6 bases. The CDR3 loop is CATSQYQGTGANVLTF. The CDR3 DNA follows: TGTGCCACCTCCCAATATCAGGGGACTGGGGCCAACGTCCTGACTTTC.